This T cell receptor (beta chain) was captured in a study of control samples from healthy donors and cancer patients. Repertoires were generated with immunoSEQ multiplex PCR, while TCRdb's copy carries only in-frame clones and drops some. The sample lists more than 85,000 clones; around 89% were seen once. This CDR3 region has 17 residues. With 2 bases clipped from V and 0 bases from J, the junction kept 7 bases outside the gene matches. Germline V gene lookup returns CDR1 SGHTA and CDR2 FQGNSA. The chain has TRBV7-2 and TRBJ2-3; 8 bases match TRBD1. Material for sequencing was blood. The clonotype comes from a woman aged 45-60 years in good health. This chain's CDR3 is CASSLRPRGLSTDTQYF. The CDR3 DNA reads as TGTGCCAGCAGCTTACGGCCCAGGGGGCTGAGCACAGATACGCAGTATTTT.